This T cell receptor beta chain emerged from a study of T cell responses to AZD1222 COVID-19 vaccine. CDR3 length equals 15 residues. The V segment lost 0 bases and the J segment 0 bases; nucleotides outside the gene matches: 2. CDR1 MNHEY and CDR2 SVGEGT come from the germline V gene. Produced via immunoSEQ multiplex PCR; TCRdb's table is partial and in-frame only. The table includes some 89,000 clones, roughly nine tenths detected once. Here the sequenced sample was peripheral blood, taken on day 0 of AZD1222 vaccination. This chain joins TRBV6-2 or TRBV6-3 and TRBJ2-7; 7 nucleotides match TRBD1. The TCR originated in an adult in good health. CDR3 DNA sequence: TGTGCCAGCAGTTACTCACAGGGGAGCTCCTACGAGCAGTACTTC. Residues: CASSYSQGSSYEQYF.